This T cell receptor beta chain was sequenced in a study of T cells in Graves' hyperthyroidism and ophthalmopathy. Study-wide findings and caveats: Blood samples included most of the expanded thyroid clonotypes exceeding 0.001. A model of 13 V-J features distinguished ophthalmopathy from stable hyperthyroidism.

This clonotype was detected many times. The antigen is unknown. The V end lost 5 bases, the J end lost 2 bases, and 13 bases lay between the germline ends. CDR3 length: 14 amino acids. The germline gives CDR1 SQVTM, CDR2 ANQGSEA. RNA transcripts gave rise to amplified TCR beta CDR3 regions. Carried out on the TCR CDR3, a first-round RT-PCR used the HTBI primer set. One entry per CDR3 protein, called by TCRdb with MiXCR from the multiplex PCR reads. Among 660,000 or so distinct CDR3 sequences listed, 45% were seen once. The sequence was collected from an adult man with Graves' disease, either hyperthyroidism or ophthalmopathy (not recorded which). This sequence joins TRBV29-1 and TRBJ1-5; maybe TRBD1 (5 bases). Material: peripheral blood or thyroid tissue (not recorded which). Here the CDR3 reads CSVSQGIGNQPQHF. The DNA for the CDR3 is TGCAGCGTTTCTCAGGGAATTGGCAATCAGCCCCAGCATTTT.